This T cell receptor beta chain was sequenced in a study of control samples from healthy donors and cancer patients. CDR1 and CDR2 from the germline V gene are LNHDA and SQIVND (reference sequence). This CDR3 region has 15 residues. Trimming left V 5 bases short and J 0 bases short, with 8 bases between. Using immunoSEQ multiplex PCR, the repertoire was profiled, and TCRdb retains in-frame clones only, with some absent. The table lists more than 85,000 clones, about 80% of them singletons. This TCR derives from a woman between 45 and 65 years old in good health. The chain uses TRBV19 and TRBJ2-6, with D unclear. Source material: blood. CDR3 sequence reads: CASSDNFSGANVLTF. CDR3 coding DNA: TGTGCCAGTAGTGATAACTTCTCTGGGGCCAACGTCCTGACTTTC.